This T cell receptor beta chain stems from a study of vaccination effects on CD4 cells after COVID-19. Background on the study: Viral peptide pools were used in the ViraFEST assay to expand antigen-specific CD4+ T cells, and sequencing came afterward. There were a few convalescent patients sampled both early and late after vaccination.

This CDR3 comprises 13 residues. The V gene's germline CDR1 is SNHLY and CDR2 FYNNEI. Measured with immunoSEQ multiplex PCR; TCRdb has only the in-frame clones, and not every one. Among some 46,000 clones listed, less than 85% were seen once. After roughly 11 days in culture, the CD4+ T cells were isolated. This individual tested PCR-positive for SARS-CoV-2 infection between March and December 2020. Each participant was administered two doses of either the BNT162b2 or the mRNA-1273 vaccine. Half-medium replacement with IL-2 medium occurred on days 3 and 7. Concerning this clone: Antigen unknown.

The origin of this receptor is a human donor who had a prior SARS-CoV-2 infection. Sequenced material: CD4+ T cells from PBMCs cultured without peptide, taken after COVID-19 vaccination. The V gene is TRBV2, the J gene TRBJ1-5; possibly TRBD1 for D (5 bases). The CDR3 DNA reads TGTGCTGTCACGGGGGGTAGCAATCAGCCCCAGCATTTT. Encoded protein: CAVTGGSNQPQHF.